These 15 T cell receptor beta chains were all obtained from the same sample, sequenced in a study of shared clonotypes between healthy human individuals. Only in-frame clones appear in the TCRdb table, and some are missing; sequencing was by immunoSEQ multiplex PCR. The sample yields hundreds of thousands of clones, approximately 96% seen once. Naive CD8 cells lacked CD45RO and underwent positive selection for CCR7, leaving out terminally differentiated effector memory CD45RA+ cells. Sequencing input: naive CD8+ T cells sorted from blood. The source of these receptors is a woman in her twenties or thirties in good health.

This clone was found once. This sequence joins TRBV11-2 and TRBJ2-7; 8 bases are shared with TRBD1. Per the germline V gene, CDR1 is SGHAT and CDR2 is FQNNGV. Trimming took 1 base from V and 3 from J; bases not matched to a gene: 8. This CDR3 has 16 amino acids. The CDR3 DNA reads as TGTGCCAGCAGCTTAGGTACAGGGGGTGTGTTCTACGAGCAGTACTTC. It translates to CASSLGTGGVFYEQYF.

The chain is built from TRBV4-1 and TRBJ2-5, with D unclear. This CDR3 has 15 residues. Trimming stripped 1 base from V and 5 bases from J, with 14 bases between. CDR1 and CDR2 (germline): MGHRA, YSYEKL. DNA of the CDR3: TGCGCCAGCAGCCAAGGAGACGGGCTCTGGGAGACCCAGTACTTC. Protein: CASSQGDGLWETQYF.

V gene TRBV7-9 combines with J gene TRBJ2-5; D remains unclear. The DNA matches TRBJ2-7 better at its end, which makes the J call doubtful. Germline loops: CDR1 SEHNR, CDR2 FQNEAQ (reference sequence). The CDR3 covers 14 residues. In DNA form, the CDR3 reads TGTGCCAGCAGCACCGAGTTGGGATCCTACGAGCAGTACTTC. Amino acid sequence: CASSTELGSYEQYF.

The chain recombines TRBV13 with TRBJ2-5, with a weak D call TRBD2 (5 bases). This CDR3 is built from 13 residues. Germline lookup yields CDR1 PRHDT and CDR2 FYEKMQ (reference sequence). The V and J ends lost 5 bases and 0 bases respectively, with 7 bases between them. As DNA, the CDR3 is TGTGCCAGCAGCCGAGGGAACCAAGAGACCCAGTACTTC. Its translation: CASSRGNQETQYF.

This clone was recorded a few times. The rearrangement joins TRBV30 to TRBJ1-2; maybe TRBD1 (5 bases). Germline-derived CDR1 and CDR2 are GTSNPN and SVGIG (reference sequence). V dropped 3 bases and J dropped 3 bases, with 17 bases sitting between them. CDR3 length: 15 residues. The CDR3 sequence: CAWSVGHSADYGYTF. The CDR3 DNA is TGTGCCTGGAGCGTTGGACATTCGGCGGACTATGGCTACACCTTC.

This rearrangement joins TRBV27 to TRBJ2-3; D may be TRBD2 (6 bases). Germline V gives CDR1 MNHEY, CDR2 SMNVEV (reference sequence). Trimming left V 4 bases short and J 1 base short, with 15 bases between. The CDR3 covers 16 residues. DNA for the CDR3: TGTGCCAGCAGTTCGGGTGCGGGATCGGGCACAGATACGCAGTATTTT. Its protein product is CASSSGAGSGTDTQYF.

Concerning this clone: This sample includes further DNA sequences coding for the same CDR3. The CDR3 bases are TGTGCCAGCAGTTTAGGGACAGGGATTTACGAGCAGTACTTC. As protein: CASSLGTGIYEQYF. V is TRBV28 and J is TRBJ2-7; 9 bases match TRBD1. Per germline, CDR1 MDHEN and CDR2 SYDVKM. This CDR3 is 14 amino acids long. V was clipped by 2 bases and J by 4 bases; unmatched bases: 3.

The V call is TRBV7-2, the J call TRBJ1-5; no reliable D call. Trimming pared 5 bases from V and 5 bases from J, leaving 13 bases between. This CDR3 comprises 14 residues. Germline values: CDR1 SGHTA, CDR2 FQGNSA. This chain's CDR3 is CASSLGSGHQPQHF. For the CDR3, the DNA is TGTGCCAGCAGCCTAGGGAGCGGACATCAGCCCCAGCATTTT.

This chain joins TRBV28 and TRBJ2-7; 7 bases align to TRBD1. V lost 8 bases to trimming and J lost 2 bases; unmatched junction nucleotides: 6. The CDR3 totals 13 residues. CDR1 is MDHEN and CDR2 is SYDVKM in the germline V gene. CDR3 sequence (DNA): TGTGCCAGCCACGACAGGGTAACCTACGAGCAGTACTTC. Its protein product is CASHDRVTYEQYF.

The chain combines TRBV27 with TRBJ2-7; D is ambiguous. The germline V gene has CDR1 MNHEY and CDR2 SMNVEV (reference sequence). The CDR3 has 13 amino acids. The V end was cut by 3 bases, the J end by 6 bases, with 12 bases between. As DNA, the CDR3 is TGTGCCAGCAGTTTCTACGACACTTCCGAGCAGTACTTC. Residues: CASSFYDTSEQYF.

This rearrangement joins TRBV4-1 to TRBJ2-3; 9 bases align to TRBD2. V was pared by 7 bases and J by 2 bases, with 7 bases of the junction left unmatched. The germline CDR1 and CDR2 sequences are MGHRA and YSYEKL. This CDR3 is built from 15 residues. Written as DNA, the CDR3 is TGCGCCAGCACAGTCCTAGCGGGGCTCACAGATACGCAGTATTTT. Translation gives CASTVLAGLTDTQYF.

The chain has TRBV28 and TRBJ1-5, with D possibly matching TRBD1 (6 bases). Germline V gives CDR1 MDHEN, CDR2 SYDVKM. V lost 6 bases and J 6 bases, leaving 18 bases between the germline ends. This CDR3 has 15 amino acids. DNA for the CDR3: TGTGCCAGCAGCCTACAGGCGGGGGCTGGTCAGCCCCAGCATTTT. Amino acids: CASSLQAGAGQPQHF. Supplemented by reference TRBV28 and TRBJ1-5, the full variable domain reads DVKVTQSSRYLVKRTGEKVFLECVQDMDHENMFWYRQDPGLGLRLIYFSYDVKMKEKGDIPEGYSVSREKKERFSLILESASTNQTSMYLCASSLQAGAGQPQHFGDGTRLSIL.

The chain's CDR3 is CASSDTRDSYNEQFF. The CDR3 nucleotides are TGTGCCAGCAGTGACACACGGGACTCATACAATGAGCAGTTCTTC. This sequence joins TRBV6-4 and TRBJ2-1; tentatively, D is TRBD2 (6 bases). CDR3 size: 15 residues. The V end was cut by 2 bases, the J end by 4 bases, with 12 bases between. Germline values: CDR1 MRHNA, CDR2 SNTAGT.

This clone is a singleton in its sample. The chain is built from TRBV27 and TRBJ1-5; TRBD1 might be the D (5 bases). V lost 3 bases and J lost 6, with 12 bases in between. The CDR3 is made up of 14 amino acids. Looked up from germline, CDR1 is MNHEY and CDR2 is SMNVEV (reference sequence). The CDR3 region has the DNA TGTGCCAGCAGTTTGGCGACAGCCGGTCAGCCCCAGCATTTT. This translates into CASSLATAGQPQHF.

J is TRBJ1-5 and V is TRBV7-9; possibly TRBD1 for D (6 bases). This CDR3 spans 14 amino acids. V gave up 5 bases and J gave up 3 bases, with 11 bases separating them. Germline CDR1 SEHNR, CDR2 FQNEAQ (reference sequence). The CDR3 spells CASSDDRNNQPQHF. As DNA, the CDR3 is TGTGCCAGCAGCGATGACAGGAACAATCAGCCCCAGCATTTT.